Listed here is a single T cell receptor beta chain. The antigen remains undetermined. A much larger clonotype is one base distant, so this may be a read error. The CDR3 totals 16 residues. Germline CDR1 is SGHTA and CDR2 is FQGNSA. In terms of origin and age, donors were healthy Caucasian individuals from Russia aged about 6 to 90. The sample, about 10 milliliters of peripheral blood, was drawn from each donor. This specimen belongs to a study of blood T cells in healthy people across ages. Findings and caveats of the study: Diversity was higher, and naive CD4+ cells more numerous, in long-lived donors than in aged donors.

The use of a sample-barcoded 5' primer and a J-beta primer mix characterized a second PCR of about 7 to 12 cycles. CDR3-containing paired-end reads numbered at least 2.5 million in each sample. TCRdb reprocessed the 5' RACE reads via MiXCR and lists one record per CDR3 protein. Here the sample spans about 1,500,000 distinct CDR3 sequences, roughly 40% being singletons. The rearrangement links TRBV7-2 to TRBJ2-5; D assignment may be TRBD1 or TRBD2 (7 bases each). The clonotype was recovered from a woman between 18 and 29 years old in good health. The material sequenced was blood. CDR3 bases: TGTGTCAGCAGCTTAGCTCAGGGGGGGGGACAAGAGACCCAGTACTTC. It translates to CVSSLAQGGGQETQYF.